A single sample is the source of the 3 T cell receptor beta chains below, sequenced in a study of a mutant IDH1 vaccine in newly diagnosed glioma. Profiling relied on immunoSEQ multiplex PCR, and the TCRdb table lists in-frame clones only, not all of them. The repertoire holds about 32,000 clones, with about 82% as singletons. No antigens are known for them. Time point defined: week 35, safety follow-up. Each vaccine dose was 300 ug of mutant IDH1 20-mer peptide, with topical imiquimod. The sequencing here drew on PBMCs, taken from a glioma patient whose treatment included an IDH1 peptide vaccine. The receptors derive from a middle-aged man with glioma. Some clones in this sample may be carry-over from other donors' samples.

This clone was observed a few times. V gene TRBV2 combines with J gene TRBJ2-2; no reliable D call. The CDR3 contains 15 residues. The germline V and J ends were trimmed by 6 bases and 3 bases, with 14 bases remaining between them. CDR1 is SNHLY, CDR2 FYNNEI, per germline. CDR3 coding DNA: TGTGCCAGCAGGGGTATGGCAGGAGACACCGGGGAGCTGTTTTTT. Protein product: CASRGMAGDTGELFF.

The chain has TRBV29-1 and TRBJ2-7; D unclear. Trimming stripped 3 bases from V and 7 bases from J, with 13 bases between. CDR3 length: 12 amino acids. Germline values: CDR1 SQVTM, CDR2 ANQGSEA. In nucleotides, the CDR3 is TGCAGCGTTGATCTTTCGTCGGGTGAGCAGTACTTC. Translating gives CSVDLSSGEQYF.

V is TRBV9 and J is TRBJ1-1; D gene uncertain. CDR1 is SGDLS, CDR2 YYNGEE, per germline. The CDR3 spans 13 residues. V shed 3 bases and J shed 4 bases, with 10 bases lying between them. The CDR3 DNA follows: TGTGCCAGCAGCGCCACCGCGGGCACTGAAGCTTTCTTT. As protein: CASSATAGTEAFF.